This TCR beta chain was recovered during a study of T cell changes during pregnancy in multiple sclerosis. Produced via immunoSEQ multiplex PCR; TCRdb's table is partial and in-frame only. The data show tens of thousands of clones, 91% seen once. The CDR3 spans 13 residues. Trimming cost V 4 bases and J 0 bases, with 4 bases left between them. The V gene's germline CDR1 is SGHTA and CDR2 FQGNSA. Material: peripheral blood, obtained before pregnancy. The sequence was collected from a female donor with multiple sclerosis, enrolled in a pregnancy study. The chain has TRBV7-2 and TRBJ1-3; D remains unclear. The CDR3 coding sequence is TGTGCCAGCAGCTACACCTCTGGAAACACCATATATTTT. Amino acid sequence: CASSYTSGNTIYF.